One sample yielded the 20 T cell receptor beta chains listed below, sequenced in a study of cytotoxic CD8 clonotypes in ibrutinib-treated CLL. Some clones are missing from TCRdb's copy, which holds only in-frame ones; the method was immunoSEQ multiplex PCR. The sample contains over 75,000 clones, more than 75% of which appear only once. Sequencing used PBMCs, obtained after 12 months of ibrutinib treatment. The receptors here all came from a human donor with chronic lymphocytic leukemia.

The chain links TRBV19 to TRBJ2-6; no clear D. V was shortened by 3 bases and J by 0 bases, with 12 bases between the two germline ends. This CDR3 comprises 17 residues. Looked up from germline, CDR1 is LNHDA and CDR2 is SQIVND (reference sequence). CDR3 region: CASSIMGSTSGANVLTF. CDR3 bases: TGTGCCAGTAGTATTATGGGGTCGACCTCTGGGGCCAACGTCCTGACTTTC.

The chain combines TRBV7-3 with TRBJ2-2; TRBD2 aligns across 7 bases. The CDR3 runs 16 residues. With V trimmed by 5 bases and J by 1 base, 7 bases remained unmatched. Germline CDR1 SGHTA, CDR2 FQGTGA. The CDR3 bases are TGTGCCAGCAGCCTCATGGCGGGGGTGAACACCGGGGAGCTGTTTTTT. As protein: CASSLMAGVNTGELFF.

The CDR3, as DNA: TGTGCCATCAGTGGCCCCAGACTTTCCGGGACAGCTAACTATGGCTACACCTTC. Protein sequence: CAISGPRLSGTANYGYTF. The chain carries TRBV10-3 and TRBJ1-2, with 7 bases matching TRBD1. With 4 bases clipped from V and 0 bases from J, the junction kept 14 bases outside the gene matches. The CDR3 sequence is 18 residues long. Germline V CDR1 and CDR2: ENHRY, SYGVKD.

This clone has more than one count but fewer than ten. V and J are TRBV4-1 and TRBJ2-3; 9 nucleotides align to TRBD2. Trimming cost V 1 base and J 6 bases; bases outside gene matches: 8. Germline V gene sequence: CDR1 MGHRA, CDR2 YSYEKL. This CDR3 is 16 amino acids long. In nucleotides, the CDR3 is TGCGCCAGCAGCCAAGGGGTAGCGGGGGCCCCGGATACGCAGTATTTT. It codes for CASSQGVAGAPDTQYF.

V usage is TRBV19 and J usage is TRBJ2-2; a weak D match, TRBD2 (5 bases). Germline V CDR1 and CDR2: LNHDA, SQIVND (reference sequence). CDR3 size: 13 residues. Trimming removed 7 bases from V and 2 bases from J, with 8 bases in between. CDR3 sequence (DNA): TGTGCCAGTAACAGACTAAACACCGGGGAGCTGTTTTTT. Its protein is CASNRLNTGELFF. Combining the CDR3 with reference TRBV19 and TRBJ2-2 gives the whole variable domain DGGITQSPKYLFRKEGQNVTLSCEQNLNHDAMYWYRQDPGQGLRLIYYSQIVNDFQKGDIAEGYSVSREKKESFPLTVTSAQKNPTAFYLCASNRLNTGELFFGEGSRLTVL.

The chain employs TRBV19 and TRBJ1-6; 7 bases match TRBD1. The CDR3 is 18 amino acids. In germline, CDR1 is LNHDA, CDR2 SQIVND (reference sequence). Losses at the gene ends were 10 bases for V and 0 bases for J; bases not matched to a gene: 15. CDR3 nucleotides: TGTGCCAAAGGGGGACAGCGTGATGAGAGCTCCTATAATTCACCCCTCCACTTT. This encodes CAKGGQRDESSYNSPLHF. Together with reference TRBV19 and TRBJ1-6, the CDR3 gives the full variable domain: DGGITQSPKYLFRKEGQNVTLSCEQNLNHDAMYWYRQDPGQGLRLIYYSQIVNDFQKGDIAEGYSVSREKKESFPLTVTSAQKNPTAFYLCAKGGQRDESSYNSPLHFGNGTRLTVT.

V is TRBV18 and J is TRBJ1-1; 7 bases are shared with TRBD1. The CDR3 consists of 15 residues. The V gene end was trimmed by 3 bases and the J gene end by 3 bases; junction bases not matched to a gene: 7. Germline assignment: CDR1 KGHSH and CDR2 LQKENI. The CDR3 is CASSPVEGAYTEAFF. The CDR3 region has the DNA TGTGCCAGCTCACCGGTAGAGGGGGCGTACACTGAAGCTTTCTTT.

This clone was counted a few times. The chain joins TRBV28 to TRBJ1-1; no reliable D call. Germline V lookup: CDR1 MDHEN, CDR2 SYDVKM. V was shortened by 4 bases and J by 5 bases, with 11 bases between the two germline ends. This CDR3 region has 13 residues. This CDR3 reads CASSSYLGTEAFF. The CDR3 region has the DNA TGTGCCAGCAGTTCCTACCTCGGGACTGAAGCTTTCTTT. The full variable domain, rest sourced from reference TRBV28 and TRBJ1-1, is DVKVTQSSRYLVKRTGEKVFLECVQDMDHENMFWYRQDPGLGLRLIYFSYDVKMKEKGDIPEGYSVSREKKERFSLILESASTNQTSMYLCASSSYLGTEAFFGQGTRLTVV.

CDR3 amino acids: CASRTGTGGTGELFF. DNA for the CDR3: TGTGCCAGCAGAACCGGGACAGGGGGTACCGGGGAGCTGTTTTTT. The V gene is TRBV11-3, the J gene TRBJ2-2; the match to TRBD1 covers 11 bases. Germline assignment: CDR1 SGHNT and CDR2 YENEEA. The CDR3 is made up of 15 amino acids. Trimming removed 6 bases from V and 5 bases from J; junction bases left unmatched: 5.

The chain joins TRBV28 to TRBJ1-2; D not resolved. The CDR3 spans 11 residues. The V end lost 8 bases, the J end lost 4 bases, and 8 bases lay between the germline ends. Germline-derived CDR1 and CDR2 are MDHEN and SYDVKM. DNA of the CDR3: TGTGCCAGCGGTGGTCTCTATGGCTACACCTTC. Protein: CASGGLYGYTF.

V is TRBV18 and J is TRBJ2-7; D unclear. CDR3 length: 13 residues. V gave up 0 bases and J gave up 3 bases, with 6 bases separating them. The germline CDR1 and CDR2 sequences are KGHSH and LQKENI. The CDR3: CASSPPGIYEQYF. The CDR3 DNA is TGTGCCAGCTCACCACCGGGGATCTACGAGCAGTACTTC.

V is TRBV28 and J is TRBJ2-3; 11 bases are a match to TRBD2. Trimming took 7 bases from V and 5 from J; bases not matched to a gene: 5. CDR1 is MDHEN, CDR2 SYDVKM, per germline. This CDR3 has 14 residues. The CDR3 region has the DNA TGTGCCAGCAATAGCGGGGGGGCCGGAGATACGCAGTATTTT. Translated, it gives CASNSGGAGDTQYF.

This clone was counted once. V gene TRBV27 combines with J gene TRBJ2-7, with D possibly being TRBD2 (5 bases). V was shortened by 4 bases and J by 3 bases, with 7 bases between the two germline ends. The CDR3 extends over 12 amino acids. Per germline, CDR1 MNHEY and CDR2 SMNVEV (reference sequence). The CDR3, as DNA: TGTGCCAGCAGTTCAGGAGGCTACGAGCAGTACTTC. Amino acids: CASSSGGYEQYF.

This rearrangement joins TRBV7-2 to TRBJ2-3; possibly TRBD2 for D (6 bases). The V gene lost 5 bases and the J gene lost 8 bases, with 11 bases spanning the gap. Germline CDR1 is SGHTA and CDR2 is FQGNSA. This CDR3 has 12 amino acids. CDR3 bases: TGTGCCAGCAGCCTGGCGGGGCCTACGCAGTATTTT. Translating it yields CASSLAGPTQYF.

This clone came up once. V and J are TRBV11-3 and TRBJ2-5; possibly TRBD2 for D (6 bases). The CDR3 runs 14 residues. Trimming pared 3 bases from V and 5 bases from J, leaving 13 bases between. Germline CDR1 reads SGHNT; CDR2 reads YENEEA. CDR3 sequence: CASSFYGSQETQYF. The CDR3 nucleotides are TGTGCCAGCAGCTTTTACGGGAGCCAGGAGACCCAGTACTTC.

This clone was recorded only once. The V gene is TRBV28, the J gene TRBJ2-5; 7 positions match TRBD2. The CDR3 has 16 residues. The V and J ends lost 2 bases and 4 bases, in that order; junction bases with no gene match: 10. Germline CDR1 is MDHEN and CDR2 is SYDVKM. CDR3 nucleotide sequence: TGTGCCAGCAGTTTAATGGCTAGCGGATCAACAGAGACCCAGTACTTC. This translates into CASSLMASGSTETQYF.

The chain has TRBV25-1 and TRBJ2-7; D perhaps matches TRBD1 (6 bases). The CDR3 is 14 residues long. V lost 3 bases and J 3 bases, leaving 12 bases between the germline ends. Germline-derived CDR1 and CDR2 are MGHDK and SYGVNS. The CDR3 DNA reads as TGTGCCAGCAGTGAGACAGACAGGAACTACGAGCAGTACTTC. The encoded protein is CASSETDRNYEQYF.

This clone was counted between two and nine times. The rearrangement uses TRBV11-3 and TRBJ2-5; 11 bases are shared with TRBD1. CDR1 and CDR2 (germline): SGHNT, YENEEA. Trimming took 3 bases from V and 5 from J; bases not matched to a gene: 8. The CDR3 runs to 16 residues. CDR3 DNA: TGTGCCAGCAGCTTGACGGACAGGGGGCTCGGCGAGACCCAGTACTTC. Its translation: CASSLTDRGLGETQYF.

V is TRBV9 and J is TRBJ2-2; D is uncertain. The CDR3 totals 12 residues. The germline V gene encodes CDR1 SGDLS and CDR2 YYNGEE. Trimming stripped 3 bases from V and 7 bases from J, with 7 bases between. The CDR3 reads CASSEGSGELFF. The CDR3 coding sequence is TGTGCCAGCAGCGAAGGTAGCGGGGAGCTGTTTTTT.

V gene TRBV29-1 combines with J gene TRBJ1-3, with a weak D call TRBD1 (5 bases). There are 15 residues in the CDR3. Trimming left V 5 bases short and J 0 bases short, with 14 bases between. Germline CDR1 SQVTM, CDR2 ANQGSEA. The CDR3, as DNA: TGCAGCGTTAGGGAGGGGTCCAACTCTGGAAACACCATATATTTT. Amino acids: CSVREGSNSGNTIYF. The full variable domain, completed using reference TRBV29-1 and TRBJ1-3, is SAVISQKPSRDICQRGTSLTIQCQVDSQVTMMFWYRQQPGQSLTLIATANQGSEATYESGFVIDKFPISRPNLTFSTLTVSNMSPEDSSIYLCSVREGSNSGNTIYFGEGSWLTVV.